These 11 T cell receptor beta chains were all obtained from the same sample, sequenced in a study of T cells in Graves' hyperthyroidism and ophthalmopathy. The source material, RNA transcripts, was used to amplify TCR beta CDR3 regions. The HTBI primer set was used in a first-round RT-PCR of the TCR CDR3. TCRdb reprocessed the multiplex PCR reads with MiXCR, giving one entry per CDR3 protein. Of about half a million distinct CDR3 sequences in the sample, about 20% were seen once. Sequenced input: blood. These receptors originate from a man aged 40-49 years with Graves' ophthalmopathy.

The rearrangement links TRBV15 to TRBJ2-1; D uncertain. The germline gives CDR1 LNHNV, CDR2 YYDKDF (reference sequence). The CDR3 length is 15 residues. Trimming cost V 5 bases and J 3 bases, with 14 bases left between them. CDR3 region: CATSGLTLNYNEQFF. In nucleotides, the CDR3 is TGTGCCACCAGCGGCCTAACCCTCAACTACAATGAGCAGTTCTTC. Full variable domain (missing parts from reference TRBV15 and TRBJ2-1): DAMVIQNPRYQVTQFGKPVTLSCSQTLNHNVMYWYQQKSSQAPKLLFHYYDKDFNNEADTPDNFQSRRPNTSFCFLDIRSPGLGDTAMYLCATSGLTLNYNEQFFGPGTRLTVL.

This chain links TRBV6-5 with TRBJ2-1, with a weak D call TRBD2 (6 bases). There are 13 residues in the CDR3. V was cut by 2 bases and J by 14 bases, with 16 bases left in between. Germline CDR1 MNHEY, CDR2 SVGAGI. CDR3 amino acids: CASSYEGRGGEFF. DNA of the CDR3: TGTGCCAGCAGTTACGAGGGGCGGGGTGGGGAGTTCTTC.

J is TRBJ2-2 and V is TRBV13; 7 bases are shared with TRBD2. J gave up 2 bases and V 6 bases, and 6 bases lay outside the gene matches. The CDR3 is 15 amino acids. CDR1 PRHDT and CDR2 FYEKMQ come from the germline V gene (reference sequence). The CDR3 nucleotides are TGTGCCAGCAGTCTAGCGGAGAAAAACACCGGGGAGCTGTTTTTT. It yields the protein CASSLAEKNTGELFF.

The V gene is TRBV2, the J gene TRBJ1-6; D is undetermined. V was shortened by 6 bases and J by 0 bases, with 9 bases between the two germline ends. The V gene's germline CDR1 is SNHLY and CDR2 FYNNEI. The CDR3 consists of 15 residues. The CDR3 DNA is TGTGCCAGCAGGGACTTTAGCTCCTATAATTCACCCCTCCACTTT. It codes for CASRDFSSYNSPLHF.

The V and J genes are TRBV18 and TRBJ2-7; 16 bases are a match to TRBD2. Unmatched junction bases numbered 8, after V lost 4 bases and J lost 5 bases. Germline V CDR1 and CDR2: KGHSH, LQKENI. CDR3 length: 17 amino acids. CDR3: CASSRSYGTSGRDEQYF. CDR3 coding DNA: TGTGCCAGCTCACGCTCATACGGGACTAGCGGGAGGGACGAGCAGTACTTC.

This clonotype was counted many times. The chain joins TRBV2 to TRBJ2-3, with D possibly TRBD1 on 6 matching bases. CDR3 length: 15 residues. CDR1 and CDR2 (germline): SNHLY, FYNNEI. Trimming removed 3 bases from V and 0 bases from J, with 10 bases in between. CDR3 nucleotide sequence: TGTGCCAGCAGTGACTGGACAGATAGCACAGATACGCAGTATTTT. Residues: CASSDWTDSTDTQYF.

This clonotype was detected many times. The chain carries TRBV28 and TRBJ1-4; D possibly corresponds to TRBD1 (6 bases). Germline CDR1 reads MDHEN; CDR2 reads SYDVKM. The germline V and J ends were trimmed by 4 bases and 4 bases, with 13 bases remaining between them. The CDR3 has 15 residues. In nucleotides, the CDR3 is TGTGCCAGCAGTTCCCTCCGGGACAATAATGAAAAACTGTTTTTT. The encoded protein is CASSSLRDNNEKLFF.

Ten or more counts support this clonotype. The chain recombines TRBV20-1 with TRBJ2-7, with TRBD2 as a possible D gene (6 bases). CDR3 size: 15 residues. V gave up 5 bases and J gave up 5 bases, with 22 bases separating them. Germline-derived CDR1 and CDR2 are DFQATT and SNEGSKA (reference sequence). The CDR3 region is CSAQEWGLGGNEQYF. The CDR3 DNA follows: TGCAGTGCTCAAGAGTGGGGACTGGGTGGCAACGAGCAGTACTTC.

This clonotype appeared many times. The chain is built from TRBV28 and TRBJ2-1; 8 positions agree with TRBD2. J lost 8 bases, V lost 5 bases, and 8 bases had no gene match. Germline CDR1 reads MDHEN; CDR2 reads SYDVKM. There are 14 residues in the CDR3. The CDR3 region is CASSGAGAWDEQFF. CDR3 DNA sequence: TGTGCCAGCAGTGGAGCGGGAGCCTGGGATGAGCAGTTCTTC.

In its sample, this clonotype was seen a few times. V usage is TRBV29-1 and J usage is TRBJ2-2; D perhaps matches TRBD2 (5 bases). The CDR3 length is 13 residues. The V gene lost 7 bases and the J gene lost 3 bases, with 12 bases spanning the gap. Germline CDR1 reads SQVTM; CDR2 reads ANQGSEA. The CDR3 here is CSANSAHTGELFF. CDR3 nucleotides: TGCAGCGCCAATAGCGCTCACACCGGGGAGCTGTTTTTT.

The chain joins TRBV3-1 to TRBJ1-1; a possible D gene is TRBD1 (5 bases). The V gene lost 5 bases and the J gene lost 8 bases, with 18 bases spanning the gap. Germline CDR1 LGHDT, CDR2 YNNKEL (reference sequence). The length of the CDR3 is 14 residues. The CDR3 DNA follows: TGTGCCAGCAGCGTTCGGAGGTTAAGGACAGAAGCTTTCTTT. Protein sequence: CASSVRRLRTEAFF. Variable domain in full (rest from reference TRBV3-1 and TRBJ1-1): DTAVSQTPKYLVTQMGNDKSIKCEQNLGHDTMYWYKQDSKKFLKIMFSYNNKELIINETVPNRFSPKSPDKAHLNLHINSLELGDSAVYFCASSVRRLRTEAFFGQGTRLTVV.